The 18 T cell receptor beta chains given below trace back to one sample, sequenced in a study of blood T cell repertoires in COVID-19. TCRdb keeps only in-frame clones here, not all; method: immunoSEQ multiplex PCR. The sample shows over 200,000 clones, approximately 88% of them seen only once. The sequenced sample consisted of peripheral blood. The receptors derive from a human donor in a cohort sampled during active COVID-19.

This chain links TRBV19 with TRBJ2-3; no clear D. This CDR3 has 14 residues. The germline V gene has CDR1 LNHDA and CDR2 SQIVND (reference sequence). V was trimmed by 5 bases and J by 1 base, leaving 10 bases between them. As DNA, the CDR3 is TGTGCCAGTAGTCCCTATGCGGGCACAGATACGCAGTATTTT. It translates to CASSPYAGTDTQYF.

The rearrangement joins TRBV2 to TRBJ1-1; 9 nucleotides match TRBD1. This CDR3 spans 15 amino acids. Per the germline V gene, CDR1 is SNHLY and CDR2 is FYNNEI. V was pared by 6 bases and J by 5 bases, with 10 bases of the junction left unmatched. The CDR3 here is CASSAQDRGSTEAFF. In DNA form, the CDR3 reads TGTGCCAGCAGCGCACAAGACAGGGGGAGTACTGAAGCTTTCTTT.

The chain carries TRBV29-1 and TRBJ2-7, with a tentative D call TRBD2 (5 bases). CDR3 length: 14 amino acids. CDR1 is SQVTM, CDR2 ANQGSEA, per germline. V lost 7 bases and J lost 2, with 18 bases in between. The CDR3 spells CSAGGGEYAYEQYF. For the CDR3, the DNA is TGCAGCGCCGGCGGAGGAGAGTACGCCTACGAGCAGTACTTC.

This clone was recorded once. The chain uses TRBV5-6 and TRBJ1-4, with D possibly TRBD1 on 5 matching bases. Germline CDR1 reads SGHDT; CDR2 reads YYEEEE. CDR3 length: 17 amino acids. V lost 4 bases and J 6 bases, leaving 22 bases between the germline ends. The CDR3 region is CASSRVRLWGGDEKLFF. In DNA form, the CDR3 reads TGTGCCAGCAGCCGTGTTAGACTTTGGGGCGGTGATGAAAAACTGTTTTTT.

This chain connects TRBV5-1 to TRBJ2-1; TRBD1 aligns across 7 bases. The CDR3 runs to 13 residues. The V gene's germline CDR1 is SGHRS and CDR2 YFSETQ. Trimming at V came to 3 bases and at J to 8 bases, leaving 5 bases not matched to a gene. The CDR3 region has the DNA TGCGCCAGCAGCTCGACAGGGAGCGATGAGCAGTTCTTC. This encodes CASSSTGSDEQFF. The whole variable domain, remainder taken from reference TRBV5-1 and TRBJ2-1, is KAGVTQTPRYLIKTRGQQVTLSCSPISGHRSVSWYQQTPGQGLQFLFEYFSETQRNKGNFPGRFSGRQFSNSRSEMNVSTLELGDSALYLCASSSTGSDEQFFGPGTRLTVL.

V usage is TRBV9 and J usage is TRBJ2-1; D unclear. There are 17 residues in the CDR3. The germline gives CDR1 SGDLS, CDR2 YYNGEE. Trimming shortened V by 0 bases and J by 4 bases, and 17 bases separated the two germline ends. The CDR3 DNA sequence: TGTGCCAGCAGCGTAGATTCTTTTGGCGGAAAATACAATGAGCAGTTCTTC. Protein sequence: CASSVDSFGGKYNEQFF.

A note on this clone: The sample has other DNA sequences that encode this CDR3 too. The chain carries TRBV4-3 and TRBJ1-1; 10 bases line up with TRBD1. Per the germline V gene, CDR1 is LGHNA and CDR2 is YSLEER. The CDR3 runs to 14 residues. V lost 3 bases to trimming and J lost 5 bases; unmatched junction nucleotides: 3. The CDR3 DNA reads TGCGCCAGCAGCCACGGACAGGGGGGAACTGAAGCTTTCTTT. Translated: CASSHGQGGTEAFF.

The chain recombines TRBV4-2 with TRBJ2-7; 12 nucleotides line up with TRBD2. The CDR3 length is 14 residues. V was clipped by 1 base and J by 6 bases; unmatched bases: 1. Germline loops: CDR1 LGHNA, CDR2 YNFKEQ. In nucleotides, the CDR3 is TGTGCCAGCAGCCAAGGACTAGCGGGGGCCGAGCAGTACTTC. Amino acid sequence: CASSQGLAGAEQYF.

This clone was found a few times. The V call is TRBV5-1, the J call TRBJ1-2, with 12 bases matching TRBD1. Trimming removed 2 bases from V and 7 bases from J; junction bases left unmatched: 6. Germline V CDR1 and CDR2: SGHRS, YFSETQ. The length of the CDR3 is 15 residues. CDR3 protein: CASSLGTGGVSGYTF. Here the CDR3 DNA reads TGCGCCAGCAGCTTAGGGACAGGGGGCGTTAGTGGCTACACCTTC. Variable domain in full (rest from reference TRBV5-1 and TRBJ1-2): KAGVTQTPRYLIKTRGQQVTLSCSPISGHRSVSWYQQTPGQGLQFLFEYFSETQRNKGNFPGRFSGRQFSNSRSEMNVSTLELGDSALYLCASSLGTGGVSGYTFGSGTRLTVV.

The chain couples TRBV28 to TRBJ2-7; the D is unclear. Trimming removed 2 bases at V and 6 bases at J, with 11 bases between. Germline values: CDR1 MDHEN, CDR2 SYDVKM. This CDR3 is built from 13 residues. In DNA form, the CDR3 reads TGTGCCAGCAGTTTAGCCAGGTTCGGCGAGCAGTACTTC. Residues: CASSLARFGEQYF.

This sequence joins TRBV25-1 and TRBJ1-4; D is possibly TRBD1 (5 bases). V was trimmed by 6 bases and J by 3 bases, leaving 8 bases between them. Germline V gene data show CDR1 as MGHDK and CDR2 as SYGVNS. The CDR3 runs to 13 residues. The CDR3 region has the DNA TGTGCCAGCAGAACAGGCCCTAATGAAAAACTGTTTTTT. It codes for CASRTGPNEKLFF. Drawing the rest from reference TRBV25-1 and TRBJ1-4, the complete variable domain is EADIYQTPRYLVIGTGKKITLECSQTMGHDKMYWYQQDPGMELHLIHYSYGVNSTEKGDLSSESTVSRIRTEHFPLTLESARPSHTSQYLCASRTGPNEKLFFGSGTQLSVL.

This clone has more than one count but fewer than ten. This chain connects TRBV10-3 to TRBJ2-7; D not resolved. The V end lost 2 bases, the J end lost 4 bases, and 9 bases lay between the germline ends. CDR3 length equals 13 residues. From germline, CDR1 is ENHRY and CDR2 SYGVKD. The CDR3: CAISELAPYEQYF. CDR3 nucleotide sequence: TGTGCCATCAGTGAGCTGGCACCTTACGAGCAGTACTTC.

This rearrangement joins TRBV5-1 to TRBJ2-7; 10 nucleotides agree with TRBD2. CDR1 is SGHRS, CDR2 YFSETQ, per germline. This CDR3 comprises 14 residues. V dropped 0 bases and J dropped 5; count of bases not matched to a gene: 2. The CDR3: CASSLGLAGDEQYF. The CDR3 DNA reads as TGCGCCAGCAGCTTGGGCCTAGCGGGGGACGAGCAGTACTTC.

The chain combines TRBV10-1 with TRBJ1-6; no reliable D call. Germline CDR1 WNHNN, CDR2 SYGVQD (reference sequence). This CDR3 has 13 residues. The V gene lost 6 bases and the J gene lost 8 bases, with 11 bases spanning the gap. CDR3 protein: CASRRERDSPLHF. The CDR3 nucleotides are TGCGCCAGCAGGAGGGAGCGGGATTCACCCCTCCACTTT.

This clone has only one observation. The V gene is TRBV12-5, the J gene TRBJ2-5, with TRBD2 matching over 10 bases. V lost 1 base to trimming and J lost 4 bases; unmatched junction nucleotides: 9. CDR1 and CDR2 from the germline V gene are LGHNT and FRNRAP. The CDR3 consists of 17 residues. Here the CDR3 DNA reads TGTGCTAGTGGTTTGGGTGTTGGGAGACTAGCGGGAGAGACCCAGTACTTC. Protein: CASGLGVGRLAGETQYF.

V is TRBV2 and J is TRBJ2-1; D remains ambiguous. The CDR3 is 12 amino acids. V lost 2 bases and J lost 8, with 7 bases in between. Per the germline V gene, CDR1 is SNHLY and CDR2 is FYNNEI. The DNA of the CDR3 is TGTGCCAGCAGTGAATTCTTCTATGAGCAGTTCTTC. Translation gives CASSEFFYEQFF.

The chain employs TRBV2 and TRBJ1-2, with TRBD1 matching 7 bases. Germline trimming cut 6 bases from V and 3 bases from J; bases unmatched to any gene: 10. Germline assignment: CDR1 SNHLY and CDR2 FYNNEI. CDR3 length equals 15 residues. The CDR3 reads CASRANRGNYYGYTF. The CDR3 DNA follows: TGTGCCAGCAGGGCAAACAGGGGTAACTACTATGGCTACACCTTC.

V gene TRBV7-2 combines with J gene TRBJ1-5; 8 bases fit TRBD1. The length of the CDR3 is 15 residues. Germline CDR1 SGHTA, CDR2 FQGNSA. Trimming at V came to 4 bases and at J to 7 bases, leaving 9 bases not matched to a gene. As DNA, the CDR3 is TGTGCCAGCAGCTACGTACAGGGGGAGGACCAGCCCCAGCATTTT. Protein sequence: CASSYVQGEDQPQHF. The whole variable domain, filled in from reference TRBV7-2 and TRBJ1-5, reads GAGVSQSPSNKVTEKGKDVELRCDPISGHTALYWYRQSLGQGLEFLIYFQGNSAPDKSGLPSDRFSAERTGGSVSTLTIQRTQQEDSAVYLCASSYVQGEDQPQHFGDGTRLSIL.